This T cell receptor beta chain was sequenced in a study of Ad26.COV2.S vaccination and SARS-CoV-2 variants. Study-wide points: Vaccine recipients posted higher spike-specific TCR breadth than their placebo counterparts.

Here immunoSEQ multiplex PCR was the method, and the copy in TCRdb shows in-frame clones only, minus some. Altogether roughly 500,000 clones are present, roughly nine tenths being singletons, with the ten largest covering just over 2.5%. About this clone: The antigen remains unidentified.

Noted treatment: around 19 received Ad26.COV2.S at low or high dose, single or two shots; roughly 5 received placebo; per-sample allocation not given. Following the first vaccine or placebo injection, samples were taken on day 63. The CDR3 consists of 15 residues. Germline V gene data show CDR1 as SGHTA and CDR2 as FQGTGA. J gave up 1 base and V 3 bases, and 4 bases lay outside the gene matches. Sample: peripheral blood, taken in a trial of Ad26.COV2.S vaccine versus placebo. This sequence was found in a person aged 18-65 years who received the Ad26.COV2.S COVID-19 vaccine or a placebo. The chain has TRBV7-3 and TRBJ2-3, with TRBD2 matching 7 bases. Written as DNA, the CDR3 is TGTGCCAGCAGCTTGAGCGGGGTCGGCACAGATACGCAGTATTTT. This gives the protein CASSLSGVGTDTQYF.